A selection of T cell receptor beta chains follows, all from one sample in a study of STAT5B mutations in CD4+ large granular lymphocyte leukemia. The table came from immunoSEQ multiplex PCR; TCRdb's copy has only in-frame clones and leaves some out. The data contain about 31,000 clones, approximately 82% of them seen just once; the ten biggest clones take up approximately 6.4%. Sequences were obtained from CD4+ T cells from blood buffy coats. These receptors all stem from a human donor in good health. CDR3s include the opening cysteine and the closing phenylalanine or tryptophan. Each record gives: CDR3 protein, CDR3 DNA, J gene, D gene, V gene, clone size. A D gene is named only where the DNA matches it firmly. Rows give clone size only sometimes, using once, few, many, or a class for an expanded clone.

CDR3 protein: CASSQDRGNEKLFF
CDR3 DNA: TGCGCCAGCAGCCAAGACAGGGGAAATGAAAAACTGTTTTTT
J gene: TRBJ1-4
D gene: NA
V gene: TRBV4-1
clone size: NA

CDR3 protein: CASSLTDRDEQYF
CDR3 DNA: TGTGCCAGCTCACTCACGGACAGGGACGAGCAGTACTTC
J gene: TRBJ2-7
D gene: TRBD1
V gene: TRBV18
clone size: few

CDR3 protein: CASSLEGLAAGNEQFF
CDR3 DNA: TGCGCCAGCAGCTTGGAGGGACTAGCGGCTGGAAATGAGCAGTTCTTC
J gene: TRBJ2-1
D gene: TRBD2
V gene: TRBV5-1
clone size: NA

CDR3 protein: CATEPGQGVKNIQYF
CDR3 DNA: TGTGCCACGGAACCGGGACAGGGGGTCAAAAACATTCAGTACTTC
J gene: TRBJ2-4
D gene: TRBD1
V gene: TRBV11-3
clone size: NA

CDR3 protein: CASKLAGVGTQYF
CDR3 DNA: TGTGCCAGTAAACTAGCGGGAGTTGGGACCCAGTACTTC
J gene: TRBJ2-5
D gene: TRBD2
V gene: TRBV19
clone size: NA

CDR3 protein: CASSQGMDRVNTEAFF
CDR3 DNA: TGTGCCAGCAGCCAAGGGATGGACAGGGTGAACACTGAAGCTTTCTTT
J gene: TRBJ1-1
D gene: TRBD1
V gene: TRBV14
clone size: few

CDR3 protein: CASSKPGQGSYEQYF
CDR3 DNA: TGTGCCAGTAGTAAACCGGGACAGGGATCCTACGAGCAGTACTTC
J gene: TRBJ2-7
D gene: TRBD1
V gene: TRBV19
clone size: NA

CDR3 protein: CASSLGRKIAGSSYNEQFF
CDR3 DNA: TGTGCCAGCAGCTTAGGACGAAAGATAGCGGGTTCCTCCTACAATGAGCAGTTCTTC
J gene: TRBJ2-1
D gene: TRBD2
V gene: TRBV11-2
clone size: few

CDR3 protein: CASSLGAASGNTIYF
CDR3 DNA: TGTGCCAGCAGCTTGGGTGCAGCCTCTGGAAACACCATATATTTT
J gene: TRBJ1-3
D gene: NA
V gene: TRBV5-4
clone size: NA

CDR3 protein: CASSLYGAQAHEKLFF
CDR3 DNA: TGTGCCAGCAGCTTGTATGGTGCACAGGCCCATGAAAAACTGTTTTTT
J gene: TRBJ1-4
D gene: NA
V gene: TRBV5-6
clone size: NA

CDR3 protein: CARRQTGGYTF
CDR3 DNA: TGTGCCCGAAGGCAGACTGGGGGCTACACCTTC
J gene: TRBJ1-2
D gene: NA
V gene: TRBV7-2
clone size: NA

CDR3 protein: CASSPQGASQYEQYF
CDR3 DNA: TGTGCCAGCAGCCCCCAGGGGGCATCCCAGTACGAGCAGTACTTC
J gene: TRBJ2-7
D gene: TRBD1
V gene: TRBV7-2
clone size: NA

CDR3 protein: CASSLARGPYGYTF
CDR3 DNA: TGTGCCAGCAGCTTAGCCAGGGGCCCCTATGGCTACACCTTC
J gene: TRBJ1-2
D gene: NA
V gene: TRBV7-9
clone size: NA

CDR3 protein: CASSPGQGNYGYTF
CDR3 DNA: TGTGCCAGCAGTCCGGGACAGGGGAACTATGGCTACACCTTC
J gene: TRBJ1-2
D gene: TRBD1
V gene: TRBV6-1
clone size: NA

CDR3 protein: CASSLIHSGNTRYF
CDR3 DNA: TGTGCCAGCAGCTTAATCCACTCTGGAAACACCAGATATTTT
J gene: TRBJ1-3
D gene: NA
V gene: TRBV7-2
clone size: NA

CDR3 protein: CASSLAGETQYF
CDR3 DNA: TGTGCCAGCAGTTTAGCGGGAGAGACCCAGTACTTC
J gene: TRBJ2-5
D gene: TRBD2
V gene: TRBV7-9
clone size: NA

CDR3 protein: CASSLESAGITDTQYF
CDR3 DNA: TGTGCCAGCAGCTTGGAATCAGCGGGAATCACAGATACGCAGTATTTT
J gene: TRBJ2-3
D gene: TRBD2
V gene: TRBV5-4
clone size: once

CDR3 protein: CASSQEGLGYTF
CDR3 DNA: TGCGCCAGCAGCCAAGAAGGTCTTGGCTACACCTTC
J gene: TRBJ1-2
D gene: NA
V gene: TRBV4-1
clone size: few

CDR3 protein: CASSPGQGAYNEQFF
CDR3 DNA: TGTGCCAGCAGCCCTGGGCAGGGGGCCTACAATGAGCAGTTCTTC
J gene: TRBJ2-1
D gene: TRBD1
V gene: TRBV4-2
clone size: NA

CDR3 protein: CASSRTNTGELFF
CDR3 DNA: TGTGCCAGCAGTCGGACAAACACCGGGGAGCTGTTTTTT
J gene: TRBJ2-2
D gene: NA
V gene: TRBV6-5
clone size: NA

CDR3 protein: CAWRGAEQYF
CDR3 DNA: TGTGCCTGGAGAGGGGCCGAGCAGTACTTC
J gene: TRBJ2-7
D gene: NA
V gene: TRBV30
clone size: few

CDR3 protein: CSARVSGIEYF
CDR3 DNA: TGCAGTGCTAGAGTTAGCGGGATTGAGTATTTT
J gene: TRBJ2-3
D gene: TRBD2
V gene: TRBV20-1
clone size: NA

CDR3 protein: CASSQVVGAGLAGGAYNEQFF
CDR3 DNA: TGCGCCAGCAGCCAAGTAGTCGGTGCAGGCCTAGCGGGGGGAGCCTACAATGAGCAGTTCTTC
J gene: TRBJ2-1
D gene: TRBD2
V gene: TRBV4-3
clone size: NA

CDR3 protein: CASSSDFPANQETQYF
CDR3 DNA: TGTGCCAGCAGCTCGGATTTCCCTGCTAACCAAGAGACCCAGTACTTC
J gene: TRBJ2-5
D gene: NA
V gene: TRBV5-5
clone size: NA

CDR3 protein: CASSSSQGNYGYTF
CDR3 DNA: TGTGCCAGCAGCTCCTCCCAAGGGAACTATGGCTACACCTTC
J gene: TRBJ1-2
D gene: NA
V gene: TRBV11-2
clone size: NA

CDR3 protein: CASSSSGPYNEQFF
CDR3 DNA: TGTGCCAGCAGCAGTAGCGGGCCGTACAATGAGCAGTTCTTC
J gene: TRBJ2-1
D gene: TRBD2
V gene: TRBV11-2
clone size: once